These T cell receptor beta chains were read from a single sample in a study of vaccination and CD4 T cells after COVID-19. Their recognized antigens are unknown. TCRdb reanalysed the PCR reads using MiXCR and keeps one entry per CDR3 protein. The sample lists 20,000 to 25,000 distinct CDR3 sequences, around 60% occurring once. The sequences come from CD4+ T cells from blood, cultured in vitro, collected after SARS-CoV-2 vaccination. The receptors here all came from a human donor who received a COVID-19 vaccine. The CDR3 runs from the conserved cysteine through the conserved F or W. D genes are given only for firm matches. Expanded clones are given a class, and other clones once, few, many or no size at all.

size | J | V | D | CDR3 | DNA
. | TRBJ1-2 | TRBV11-3 | . | CASSRRQGYGYTF | TGTGCCAGCAGCCGCCGGCAGGGGTATGGCTACACCTTC
. | TRBJ2-2 | TRBV7-3 | . | CASSLYGGSLTGELFF | TGTGCCAGCAGCTTATACGGAGGGTCGCTCACCGGGGAGCTGTTTTTT
. | TRBJ1-1 | TRBV19 | . | CASSISRGGIGTEAFF | TGTGCCAGTAGTATTTCCAGGGGCGGGATTGGAACTGAAGCTTTCTTT
. | TRBJ1-5 | TRBV6-1 | . | CASSEEAGQINQPQHF | TGTGCCAGCAGTGAAGAAGCAGGGCAGATCAATCAGCCCCAGCATTTT
. | TRBJ1-1 | TRBV3-1 | . | CASSHGGGRDTEAFF | TGTGCCAGCAGCCACGGGGGAGGAAGGGACACTGAAGCTTTCTTT
. | TRBJ1-1 | TRBV12-3/TRBV12-4 | . | CASSLGTSGTEAFF | TGTGCCAGCAGTTTGGGGACATCCGGCACTGAAGCTTTCTTT
. | TRBJ2-3 | TRBV5-3 | . | CASSLDPGGTDTQYF | TGTGCCAGCAGCTTGGATCCAGGGGGGACAGATACGCAGTATTTT
. | TRBJ2-7 | TRBV3-1 | TRBD1 | CASSQFLGGGEQYF | TGTGCCAGCAGCCAGTTTTTAGGGGGCGGGGAGCAGTACTTC
. | TRBJ1-1 | TRBV6-1 | . | CASSPGVVGTEAFF | TGTGCCAGCAGCCCCGGCGTCGTTGGCACTGAAGCTTTCTTT
. | TRBJ1-2 | TRBV20-1 | TRBD1 | CSARGDRASNYGYTF | TGCAGTGCTAGAGGGGACAGGGCTAGTAACTATGGCTACACCTTC
once | TRBJ1-2 | TRBV7-9 | . | CASSLGRGENNYGYTF | TGTGCCAGCAGCTTAGGGCGTGGAGAAAATAACTATGGCTACACCTTC
. | TRBJ2-7 | TRBV19 | . | CASSSQGYEQYF | TGTGCCAGTAGTTCCCAGGGGTACGAGCAGTACTTC
. | TRBJ2-1 | TRBV5-1 | . | CASSKGRRSVNEQFF | TGCGCCAGCAGCAAAGGACGGAGAAGCGTAAATGAGCAGTTCTTC
few | TRBJ2-7 | TRBV20-1 | TRBD1 | CRGVGGDRGYHEQYF | TGCAGGGGGGTCGGAGGGGACAGGGGATACCACGAGCAGTACTTC
few | TRBJ2-7 | TRBV30 | TRBD1 | CAWSPWGQGTYEQYF | TGTGCCTGGAGTCCATGGGGACAGGGGACCTACGAGCAGTACTTC
. | TRBJ1-2 | TRBV5-4 | . | CASSLEVGDYGYTF | TGTGCCAGCAGCTTGGAAGTCGGGGACTATGGCTACACCTTC
. | TRBJ1-1 | TRBV7-4 | TRBD1 | CASSPTGYTEAFF | TGTGCCAGCAGCCCGACAGGGTACACTGAAGCTTTCTTT
. | TRBJ1-1 | TRBV6-5 | . | CASSYGGTNTEAFF | TGTGCCAGCAGTTACGGGGGGACGAACACTGAAGCTTTCTTT
once | TRBJ1-5 | TRBV5-8 | TRBD1 | CASSLRQGLYQPQHF | TGTGCCAGCAGCTTACGACAGGGGCTATATCAGCCCCAGCATTTT
. | TRBJ1-4 | TRBV12-3/TRBV12-4 | TRBD1 | CASSPGPRGEKLFF | TGTGCCAGCAGTCCGGGCCCCAGGGGGGAAAAACTGTTTTTT
few | TRBJ1-2 | TRBV7-3 | . | CASSLSRDRPPYGYTF | TGTGCCAGCAGCCTCAGCCGGGACCGGCCACCCTATGGCTACACCTTC
. | TRBJ2-1 | TRBV10-3 | TRBD2 | CASGHSGVNEQFF | TGTGCCAGCGGCCATAGCGGGGTCAATGAGCAGTTCTTC
. | TRBJ1-2 | TRBV7-2 | . | CASSLRGREVYGYTF | TGTGCCAGCAGCTTAAGGGGCAGGGAGGTCTATGGCTACACCTTC
once | TRBJ1-5 | TRBV6-1 | . | CASSHLREDQPQHF | TGTGCCAGCAGTCACCTGCGAGAGGATCAGCCCCAGCATTTT
. | TRBJ1-1 | TRBV7-3 | . | CASSLEGTGAEAFF | TGTGCCAGCAGCTTGGAGGGAACGGGGGCTGAAGCTTTCTTT
few | TRBJ1-1 | TRBV6-1 | . | CASSRQDYTEAFF | TGTGCCAGCAGCCGACAGGACTACACTGAAGCTTTCTTT
. | TRBJ2-7 | TRBV6-1 | . | CATKTNRVGWEQYF | TGTGCCACCAAAACAAACAGGGTCGGATGGGAGCAGTACTTC
few | TRBJ2-5 | TRBV7-2 | TRBD1 | CASSPTPGTGQETQYF | TGTGCCAGCAGCCCAACCCCCGGGACAGGACAAGAGACCCAGTACTTC
. | TRBJ2-7 | TRBV5-8 | . | CASSLVGDALYYEQYF | TGTGCCAGCAGCTTGGTTGGTGATGCACTTTACTACGAGCAGTACTTC
. | TRBJ2-3 | TRBV20-1 | TRBD2 | CSAQGLAGVGDTQYF | TGCAGTGCTCAAGGACTAGCGGGGGTAGGGGATACGCAGTATTTT
. | TRBJ2-7 | TRBV6-5 | . | CASSYSSGTTYEQYF | TGTGCCAGCAGTTACTCGTCCGGGACCACCTACGAGCAGTACTTC
few | TRBJ2-7 | TRBV20-1 | . | CSARDLRGGFYEQYF | TGCAGTGCTAGAGATCTGAGAGGGGGGTTCTACGAGCAGTACTTC
. | TRBJ1-1 | TRBV6-5 | . | CASSYSSTVNTEAFF | TGTGCCAGCAGTTACTCTTCGACAGTGAACACTGAAGCTTTCTTT
. | TRBJ1-2 | TRBV4-1 | TRBD1 | CASSRPGGGGYTF | TGCGCCAGCAGCCGCCCAGGGGGGGGTGGCTACACCTTC
. | TRBJ1-1 | TRBV4-1 | . | CASSQEPGRGEAFF | TGCGCCAGCAGCCAAGAACCGGGGAGAGGTGAAGCTTTCTTT